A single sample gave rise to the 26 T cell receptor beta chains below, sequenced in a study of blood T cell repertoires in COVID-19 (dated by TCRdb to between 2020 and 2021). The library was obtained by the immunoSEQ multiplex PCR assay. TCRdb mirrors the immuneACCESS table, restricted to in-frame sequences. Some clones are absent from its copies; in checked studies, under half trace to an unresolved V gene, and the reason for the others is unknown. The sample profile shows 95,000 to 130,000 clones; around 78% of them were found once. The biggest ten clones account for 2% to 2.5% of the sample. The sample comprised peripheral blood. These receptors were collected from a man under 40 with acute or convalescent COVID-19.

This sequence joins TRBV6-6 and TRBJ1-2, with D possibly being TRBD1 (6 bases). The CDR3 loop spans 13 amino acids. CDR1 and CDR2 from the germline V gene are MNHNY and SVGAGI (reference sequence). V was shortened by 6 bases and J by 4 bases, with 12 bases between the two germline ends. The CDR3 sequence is CASREDRFYGYTF. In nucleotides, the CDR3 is TGTGCCAGCAGAGAGGACAGATTCTATGGCTACACCTTC.

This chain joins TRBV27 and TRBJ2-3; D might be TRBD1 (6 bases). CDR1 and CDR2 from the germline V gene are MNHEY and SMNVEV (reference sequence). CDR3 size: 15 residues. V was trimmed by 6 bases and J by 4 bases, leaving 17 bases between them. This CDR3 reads CASSYRALSADTQYF. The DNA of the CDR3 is TGTGCCAGCAGCTACAGGGCCTTAAGTGCAGATACGCAGTATTTT.

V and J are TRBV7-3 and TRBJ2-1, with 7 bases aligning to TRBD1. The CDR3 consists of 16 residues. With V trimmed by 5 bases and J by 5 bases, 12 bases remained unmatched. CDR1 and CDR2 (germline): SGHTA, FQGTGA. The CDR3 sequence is CASSPVGTATHNEQFF. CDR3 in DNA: TGTGCCAGCAGCCCCGTCGGGACAGCGACTCACAATGAGCAGTTCTTC.

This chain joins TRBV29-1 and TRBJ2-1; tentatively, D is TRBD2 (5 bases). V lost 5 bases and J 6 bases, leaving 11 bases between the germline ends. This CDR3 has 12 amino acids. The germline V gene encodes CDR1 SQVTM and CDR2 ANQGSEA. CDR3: CSVSRVSNEQFF. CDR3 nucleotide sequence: TGCAGCGTTTCGCGGGTTAGCAATGAGCAGTTCTTC.

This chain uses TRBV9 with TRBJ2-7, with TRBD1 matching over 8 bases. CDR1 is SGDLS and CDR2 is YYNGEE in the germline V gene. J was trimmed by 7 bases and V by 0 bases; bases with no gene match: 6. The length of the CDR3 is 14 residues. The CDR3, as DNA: TGTGCCAGCAGCGTAGAGGAGACAGGGGTTGAGCAGTACTTC. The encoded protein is CASSVEETGVEQYF.

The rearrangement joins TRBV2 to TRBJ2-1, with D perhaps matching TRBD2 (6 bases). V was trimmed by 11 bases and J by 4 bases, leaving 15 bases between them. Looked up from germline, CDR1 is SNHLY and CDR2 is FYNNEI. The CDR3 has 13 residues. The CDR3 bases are TGTGCCGCCCCCGGACTATTTTACAATGAGCAGTTCTTC. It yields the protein CAAPGLFYNEQFF.

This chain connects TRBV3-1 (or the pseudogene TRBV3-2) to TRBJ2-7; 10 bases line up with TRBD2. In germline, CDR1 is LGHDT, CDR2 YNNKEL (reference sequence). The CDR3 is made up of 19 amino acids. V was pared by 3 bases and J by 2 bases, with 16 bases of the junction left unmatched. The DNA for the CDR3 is TGTGCCAGCAGCCACCCCCTCGGGCCTGGGACTAGCGTTACCTACGAGCAGTACGTC. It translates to CASSHPLGPGTSVTYEQYV.

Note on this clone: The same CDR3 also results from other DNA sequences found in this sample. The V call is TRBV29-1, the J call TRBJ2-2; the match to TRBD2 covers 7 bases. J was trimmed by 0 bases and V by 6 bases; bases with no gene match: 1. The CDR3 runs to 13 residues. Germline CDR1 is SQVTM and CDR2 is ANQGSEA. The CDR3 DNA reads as TGCAGCGTCCGGGAGGCGAACACCGGGGAGCTGTTTTTT. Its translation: CSVREANTGELFF.

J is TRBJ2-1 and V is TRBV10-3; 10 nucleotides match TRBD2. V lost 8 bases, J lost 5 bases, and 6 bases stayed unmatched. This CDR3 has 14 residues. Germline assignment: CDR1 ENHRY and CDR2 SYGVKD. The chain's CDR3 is CAIRSGGANNEQFF. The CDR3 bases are TGTGCCATCCGCAGCGGGGGGGCCAACAATGAGCAGTTCTTC.

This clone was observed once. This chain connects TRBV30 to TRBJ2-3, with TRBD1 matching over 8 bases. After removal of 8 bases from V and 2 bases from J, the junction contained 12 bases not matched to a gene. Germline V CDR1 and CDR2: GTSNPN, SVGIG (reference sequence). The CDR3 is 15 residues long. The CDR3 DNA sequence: TGTGCCGCAGCCCCAGGGGGCTCATTCACAGATACGCAGTATTTT. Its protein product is CAAAPGGSFTDTQYF.

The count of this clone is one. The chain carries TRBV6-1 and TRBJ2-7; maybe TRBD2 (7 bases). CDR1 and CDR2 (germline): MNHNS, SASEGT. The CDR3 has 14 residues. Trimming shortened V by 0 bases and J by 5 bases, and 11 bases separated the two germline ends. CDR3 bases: TGTGCCAGCAGTGAAGCGGGGGGGGCGGACGAGCAGTACTTC. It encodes CASSEAGGADEQYF.

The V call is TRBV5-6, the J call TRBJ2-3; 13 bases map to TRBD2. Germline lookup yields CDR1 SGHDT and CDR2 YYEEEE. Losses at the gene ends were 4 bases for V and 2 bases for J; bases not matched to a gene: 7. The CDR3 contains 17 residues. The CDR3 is CASSLILAGGPTDTQYF. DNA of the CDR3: TGTGCCAGCAGCCTCATACTAGCGGGAGGGCCCACAGATACGCAGTATTTT. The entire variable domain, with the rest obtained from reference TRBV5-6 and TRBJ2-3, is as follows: DAGVTQSPTHLIKTRGQQVTLRCSPKSGHDTVSWYQQALGQGPQFIFQYYEEEERQRGNFPDRFSGHQFPNYSSELNVNALLLGDSALYLCASSLILAGGPTDTQYFGPGTRLTVL.

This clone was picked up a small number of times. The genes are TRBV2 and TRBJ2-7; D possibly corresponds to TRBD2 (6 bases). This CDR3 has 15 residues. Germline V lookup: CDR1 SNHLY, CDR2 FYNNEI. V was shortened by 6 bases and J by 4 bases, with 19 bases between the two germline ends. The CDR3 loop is CASSAEWGDGYEQYF. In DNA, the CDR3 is TGTGCCAGCAGCGCTGAGTGGGGGGATGGTTACGAGCAGTACTTC.

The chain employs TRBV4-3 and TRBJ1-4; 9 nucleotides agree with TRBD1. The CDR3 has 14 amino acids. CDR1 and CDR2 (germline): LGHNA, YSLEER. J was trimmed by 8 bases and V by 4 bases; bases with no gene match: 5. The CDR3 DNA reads TGCGCCAGCAGCCCTGGACAGGGGAGGGAAAAACTGTTTTTT. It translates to CASSPGQGREKLFF.

In DNA, the CDR3 is TGTGCCAGCAGCTTAAGTGGTGGGACTAGCTCTTACGAGCAGTACGTC. Amino acid sequence: CASSLSGGTSSYEQYV. The chain has TRBV7-2 and TRBJ2-7; 9 bases fit TRBD2. The CDR3 contains 16 residues. Germline CDR1 and CDR2: SGHTA and FQGNSA. The V segment lost 2 bases and the J segment 4 bases; nucleotides outside the gene matches: 9.

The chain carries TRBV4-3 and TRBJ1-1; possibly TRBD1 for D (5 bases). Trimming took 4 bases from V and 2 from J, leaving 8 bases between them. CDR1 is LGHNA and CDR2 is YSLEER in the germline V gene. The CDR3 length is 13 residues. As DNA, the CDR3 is TGCGCCAGCAGCCGGGGACTTAACACTGAAGCTTTCTTT. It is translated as CASSRGLNTEAFF.

DNA for the CDR3: TGTGCCAGCTCACCACTACCGGGACAGGGGTCCAATGAGCAGTTCTTC. It specifies CASSPLPGQGSNEQFF. The chain employs TRBV18 and TRBJ2-1; 10 positions match TRBD1. The CDR3 sequence is 16 residues long. Germline loops: CDR1 KGHSH, CDR2 LQKENI. The J segment lost 6 bases and the V segment lost 1 base, leaving 6 bases of the junction unmatched.

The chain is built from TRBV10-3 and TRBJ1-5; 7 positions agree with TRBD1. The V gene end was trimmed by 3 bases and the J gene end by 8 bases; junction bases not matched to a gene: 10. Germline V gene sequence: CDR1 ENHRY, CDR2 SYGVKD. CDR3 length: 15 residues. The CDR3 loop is CAISDSTGFMEPQHF. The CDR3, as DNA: TGTGCCATCAGTGATTCGACAGGGTTTATGGAGCCCCAGCATTTT.

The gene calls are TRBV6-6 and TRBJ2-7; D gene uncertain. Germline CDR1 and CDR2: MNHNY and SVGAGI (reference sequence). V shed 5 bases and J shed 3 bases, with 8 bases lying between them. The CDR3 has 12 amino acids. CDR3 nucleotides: TGTGCCAGCAGTCTCGCGAACTACGAGCAGTACTTC. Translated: CASSLANYEQYF.

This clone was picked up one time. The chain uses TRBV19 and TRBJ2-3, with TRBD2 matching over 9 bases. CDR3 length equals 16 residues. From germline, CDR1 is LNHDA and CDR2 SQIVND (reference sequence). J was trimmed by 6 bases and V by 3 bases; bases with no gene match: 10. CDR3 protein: CASSMTAGGRSDTQYF. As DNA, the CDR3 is TGTGCCAGTAGTATGACGGCGGGAGGGAGGTCGGATACGCAGTATTTT.

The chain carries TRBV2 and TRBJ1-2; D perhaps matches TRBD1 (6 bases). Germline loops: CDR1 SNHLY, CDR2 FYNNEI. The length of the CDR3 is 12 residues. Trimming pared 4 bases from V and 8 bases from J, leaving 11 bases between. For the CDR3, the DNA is TGTGCCAGCAGTGGGACAGTTGGGGGCTACACCTTC. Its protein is CASSGTVGGYTF.

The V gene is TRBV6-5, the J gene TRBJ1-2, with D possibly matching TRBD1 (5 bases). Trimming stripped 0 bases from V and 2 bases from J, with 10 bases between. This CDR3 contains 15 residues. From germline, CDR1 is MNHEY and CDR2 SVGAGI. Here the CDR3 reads CASSYSMGPNYGYTF. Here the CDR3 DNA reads TGTGCCAGCAGTTACTCAATGGGGCCGAACTATGGCTACACCTTC.

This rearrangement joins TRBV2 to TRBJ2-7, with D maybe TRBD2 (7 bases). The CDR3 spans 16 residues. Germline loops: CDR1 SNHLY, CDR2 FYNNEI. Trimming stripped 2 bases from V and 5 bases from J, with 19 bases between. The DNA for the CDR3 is TGTGCCAGCAGTGAATTTGCGGGGGCGTTCTTGGACGAGCAGTACTTC. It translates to CASSEFAGAFLDEQYF.

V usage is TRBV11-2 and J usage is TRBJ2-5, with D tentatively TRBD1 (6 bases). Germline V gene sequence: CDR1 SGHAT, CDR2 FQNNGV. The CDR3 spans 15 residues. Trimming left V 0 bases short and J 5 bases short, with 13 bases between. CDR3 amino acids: CASSLDPGGRETQYF. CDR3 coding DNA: TGTGCCAGCAGCTTAGATCCTGGGGGCCGGGAGACCCAGTACTTC.

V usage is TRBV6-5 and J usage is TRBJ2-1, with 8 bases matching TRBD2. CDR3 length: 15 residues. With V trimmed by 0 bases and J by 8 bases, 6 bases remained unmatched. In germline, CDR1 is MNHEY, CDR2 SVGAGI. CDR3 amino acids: CASSYSAGARDEQFF. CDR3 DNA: TGTGCCAGCAGTTACTCAGCGGGAGCGCGCGATGAGCAGTTCTTC.

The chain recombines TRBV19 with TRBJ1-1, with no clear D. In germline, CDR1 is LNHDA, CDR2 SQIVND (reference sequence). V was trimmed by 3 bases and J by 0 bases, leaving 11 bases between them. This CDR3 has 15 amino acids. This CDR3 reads CASSMAGSMNTEAFF. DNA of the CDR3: TGTGCCAGTAGTATGGCAGGAAGCATGAACACTGAAGCTTTCTTT.